This record concerns one TCR beta chain sequence. This clonotype came up many times. What this receptor recognizes is not known. No base qualities exist here, and no much larger clone lies one base off it. This specimen comes from a study of T cell repertoires in cytomegalovirus infection (dated 2019 in TCRdb). Background on the whole study: Donor HLA type was relevant to the analysis, as public TCR beta signatures indicated carriage of CMV infection together with the matching HLA type.

Results and caveats for the whole study, not just this receptor: The ex vivo response was dominated by HLA-C-restricted CMV-specific TCR beta clonotypes, and the single most frequent clonotype in two of eight donors was supplied by these HLA-C-restricted clonotypes. In both this cohort and an independent cohort of over 350 donors, the cumulative frequency of public TCR beta family members distinguished carriers of CMV infection plus the relevant HLA type.

TCRdb records Illumina HiSeq 1500 as the sequencer. TCRdb reanalyzed the raw reads on its own, using fastp at Q25 for trimming and MiXCR for clone calling, and kept in-frame beta chains. All rows with the same CDR3 protein become a single entry with the most common DNA and genes. The sample data list approximately 260,000 distinct CDR3 sequences, and over 15% of these were observed just once. The ten largest clones take up 40% to 55% of the sample. The CDR3 has 17 amino acids, counting the end cysteine and phenylalanine. Kept here is only the CDR3 DNA, which spans 51 bases and is read in frame from base 1. V was cut back by 0 bases and J by 0 bases, leaving a gap of 14 bases between them. CDR1 MNHEY and CDR2 SVGAGI are derived from the germline V gene.

The clonotype originates from a human donor in good health (CMV status not recorded). Some clones in this sample may be carry-over from other donors' samples. The chain employs TRBV6-5 and TRBJ1-1; the D gene assignment is ambiguous. The specimen was CD8+ T cells from PBMCs. The nucleotide sequence is TGTGCCAGCAGTTACTCGATACTAACAATCATGAACACTGAAGCTTTCTTT. The encoded protein is CASSYSILTIMNTEAFF.